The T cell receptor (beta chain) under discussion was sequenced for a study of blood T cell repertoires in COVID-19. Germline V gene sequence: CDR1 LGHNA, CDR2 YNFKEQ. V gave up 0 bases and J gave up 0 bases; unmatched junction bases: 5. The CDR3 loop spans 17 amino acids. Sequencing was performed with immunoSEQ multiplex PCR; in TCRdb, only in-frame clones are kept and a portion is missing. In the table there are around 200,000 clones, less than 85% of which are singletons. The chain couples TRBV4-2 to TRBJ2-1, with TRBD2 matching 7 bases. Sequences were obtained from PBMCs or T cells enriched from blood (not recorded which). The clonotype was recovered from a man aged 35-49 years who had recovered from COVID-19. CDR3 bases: TGTGCCAGCAGCCAAGAGGAAGGCGGGAGCTCCTACAATGAGCAGTTCTTC. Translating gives CASSQEEGGSSYNEQFF.